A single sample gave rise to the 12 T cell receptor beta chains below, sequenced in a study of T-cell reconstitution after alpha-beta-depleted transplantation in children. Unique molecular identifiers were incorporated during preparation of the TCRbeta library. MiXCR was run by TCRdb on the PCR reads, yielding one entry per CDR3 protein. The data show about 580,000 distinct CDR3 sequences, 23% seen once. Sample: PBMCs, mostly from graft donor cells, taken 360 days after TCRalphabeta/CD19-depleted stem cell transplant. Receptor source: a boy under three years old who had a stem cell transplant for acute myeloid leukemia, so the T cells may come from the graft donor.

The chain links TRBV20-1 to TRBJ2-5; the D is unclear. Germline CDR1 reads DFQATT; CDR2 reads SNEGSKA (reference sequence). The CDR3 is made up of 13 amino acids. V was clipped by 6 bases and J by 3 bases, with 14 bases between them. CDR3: CSAPPGAEETQYF. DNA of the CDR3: TGCAGTGCCCCTCCCGGAGCCGAAGAGACCCAGTACTTC.

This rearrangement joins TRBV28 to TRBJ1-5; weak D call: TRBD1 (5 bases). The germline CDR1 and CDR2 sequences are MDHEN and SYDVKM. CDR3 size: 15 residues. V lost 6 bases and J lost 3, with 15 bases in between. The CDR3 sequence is CASSRQSPNNQPQHF. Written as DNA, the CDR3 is TGTGCCAGCAGCAGACAGTCCCCTAACAATCAGCCCCAGCATTTT.

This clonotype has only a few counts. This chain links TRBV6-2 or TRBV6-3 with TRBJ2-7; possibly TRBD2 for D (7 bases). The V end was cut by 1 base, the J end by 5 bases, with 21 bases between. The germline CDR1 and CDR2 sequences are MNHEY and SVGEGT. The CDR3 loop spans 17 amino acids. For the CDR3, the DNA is TGTGCCAGCAGTTACTTTCCCTGGGGGGGCACCTTCCACGAGCAGTACTTC. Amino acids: CASSYFPWGGTFHEQYF.

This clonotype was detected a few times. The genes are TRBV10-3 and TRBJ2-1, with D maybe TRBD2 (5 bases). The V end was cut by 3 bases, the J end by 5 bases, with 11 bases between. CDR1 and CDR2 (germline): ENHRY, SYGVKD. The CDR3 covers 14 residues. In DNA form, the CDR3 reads TGTGCCATCAGTGAAAGCGGCGATAACAATGAGCAGTTCTTC. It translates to CAISESGDNNEQFF.

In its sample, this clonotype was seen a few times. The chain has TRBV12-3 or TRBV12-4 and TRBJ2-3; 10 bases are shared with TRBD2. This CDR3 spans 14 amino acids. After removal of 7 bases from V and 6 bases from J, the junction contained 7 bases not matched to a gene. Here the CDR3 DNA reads TGTGCCAGCACCCGCAGCGGGGGGGTGGATACGCAGTATTTT. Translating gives CASTRSGGVDTQYF.

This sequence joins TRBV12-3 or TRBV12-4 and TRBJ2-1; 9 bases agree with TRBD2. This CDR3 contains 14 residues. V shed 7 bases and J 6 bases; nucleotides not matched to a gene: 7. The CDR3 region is CASTRTSAGNEQFF. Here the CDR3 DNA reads TGTGCCAGCACTAGGACTAGCGCGGGCAATGAGCAGTTCTTC.

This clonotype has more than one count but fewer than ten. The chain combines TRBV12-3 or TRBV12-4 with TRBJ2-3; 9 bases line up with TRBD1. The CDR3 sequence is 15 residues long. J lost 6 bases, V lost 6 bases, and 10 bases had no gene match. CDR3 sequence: CASRSSGTGRDTQYF. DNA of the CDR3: TGTGCCAGCAGGAGCTCCGGGACAGGGAGGGATACGCAGTATTTT.

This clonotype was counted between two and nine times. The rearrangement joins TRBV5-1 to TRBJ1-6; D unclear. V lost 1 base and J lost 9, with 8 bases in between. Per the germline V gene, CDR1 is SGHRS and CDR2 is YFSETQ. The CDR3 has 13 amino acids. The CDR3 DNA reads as TGCGCCAGCAGCTTGTGGCGGGGTTCACCCCTCCACTTT. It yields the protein CASSLWRGSPLHF.

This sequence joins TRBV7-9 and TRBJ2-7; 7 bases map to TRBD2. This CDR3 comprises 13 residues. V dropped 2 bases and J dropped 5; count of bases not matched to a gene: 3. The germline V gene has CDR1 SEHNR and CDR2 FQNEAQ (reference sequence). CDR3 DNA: TGTGCCAGCAGCTTATCGGGAGGCCACGAGCAGTACTTC. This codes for CASSLSGGHEQYF.

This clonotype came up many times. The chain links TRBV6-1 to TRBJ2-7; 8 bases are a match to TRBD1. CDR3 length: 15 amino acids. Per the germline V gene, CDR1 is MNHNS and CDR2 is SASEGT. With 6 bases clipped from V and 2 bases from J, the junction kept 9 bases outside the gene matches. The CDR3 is CASRQTGTGTYEQYV. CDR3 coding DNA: TGTGCCAGCAGACAAACCGGGACAGGCACCTACGAGCAGTACGTC.

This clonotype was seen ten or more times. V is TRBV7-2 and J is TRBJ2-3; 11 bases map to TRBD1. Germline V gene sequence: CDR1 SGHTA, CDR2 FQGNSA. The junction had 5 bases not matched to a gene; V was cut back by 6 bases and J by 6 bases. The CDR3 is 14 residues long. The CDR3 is CASSRDRGVDTQYF. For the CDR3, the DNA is TGTGCCAGCAGTCGGGACAGGGGGGTCGATACGCAGTATTTT.

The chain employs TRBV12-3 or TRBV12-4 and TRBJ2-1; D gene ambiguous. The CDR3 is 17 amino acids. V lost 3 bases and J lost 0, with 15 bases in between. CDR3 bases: TGTGCCAGCAGTTTCCTGGCGCTACACCTCTCCTACAATGAGCAGTTCTTC. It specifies CASSFLALHLSYNEQFF.